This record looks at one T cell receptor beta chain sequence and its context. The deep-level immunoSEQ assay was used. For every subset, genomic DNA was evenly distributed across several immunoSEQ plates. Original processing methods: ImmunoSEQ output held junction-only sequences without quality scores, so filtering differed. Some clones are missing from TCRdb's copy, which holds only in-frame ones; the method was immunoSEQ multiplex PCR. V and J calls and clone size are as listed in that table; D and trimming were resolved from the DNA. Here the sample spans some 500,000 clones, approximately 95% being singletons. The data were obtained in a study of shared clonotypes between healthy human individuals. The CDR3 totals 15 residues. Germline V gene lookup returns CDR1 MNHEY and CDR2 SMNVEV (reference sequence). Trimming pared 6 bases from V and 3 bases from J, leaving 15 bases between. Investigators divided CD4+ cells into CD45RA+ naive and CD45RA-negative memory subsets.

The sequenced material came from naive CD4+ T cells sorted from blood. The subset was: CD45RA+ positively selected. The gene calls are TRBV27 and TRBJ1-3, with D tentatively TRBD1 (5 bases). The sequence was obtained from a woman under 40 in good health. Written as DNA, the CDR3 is TGTGCCAGCAGACCACCCGGGGGGAATGGAAACACCATATATTTT. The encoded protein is CASRPPGGNGNTIYF.